The clone carrying this T cell receptor beta chain has a handful of counts. Antigen specificity is unknown. CDR3 regions were amplified by Arm-PCR using iRepertoire HTBI primers to build TCR beta libraries. TCRdb fed the multiplex PCR reads into MiXCR, producing one record per CDR3 protein. Counted here are around 400,000 distinct CDR3 sequences, 20% to 25% occurring once; the ten biggest clones make up approximately 14%. Time point reported: persistent/refractory GD, antithyroid drugs over 5 years with positive TRAb. RNA from PBMCs was the source of the TCR library. These data are taken from a study of regulatory T cells in long-lasting Graves disease. Study-level points and caveats: Among samples with persistent disease, TRBV28, TRBJ1-2 and TRBJ2-5 were favored. More public clonotypes were shared by persistent patients (about 3,000) than by new patients (roughly 930).

The V and J ends lost 4 bases and 2 bases respectively, with 15 bases between them. Per the germline V gene, CDR1 is KGHSY and CDR2 is FQNENV. CDR3 size: 15 residues. J is TRBJ2-7 and V is TRBV16; D perhaps matches TRBD2 (6 bases). This clonotype originated in a female donor with Graves disease. Sequencing was performed on peripheral blood mononuclear cells (PBMCs), taken when the disease was refractory, from a patient treated with antithyroid drugs. Here the CDR3 reads CASSLIPGLPYEQYF. The CDR3 nucleotides are TGTGCCAGCAGCCTCATCCCGGGACTTCCCTACGAGCAGTACTTC. The complete variable domain, with remaining parts taken from reference TRBV16 and TRBJ2-7, reads GEEVAQTPKHLVRGEGQKAKLYCAPIKGHSYVFWYQQVLKNEFKFLISFQNENVFDETGMPKERFSAKCLPNSPCSLEIQATKLEDSAVYFCASSLIPGLPYEQYFGPGTRLTVT.